Shown below are 26 T cell receptor beta chains from a single sample sequenced in a study of blood T cell repertoires in COVID-19. Clones were sequenced by immunoSEQ multiplex PCR, and TCRdb holds only the in-frame ones, with some missing. This sample carries 250,000 to 300,000 clones, 70% to 90% of them seen once, and the ten largest clones take roughly 4%. The sample comprised peripheral blood. These receptors originate from a man aged 18 to 35 with active or convalescent COVID-19.

V usage is TRBV7-2 and J usage is TRBJ2-6, with a tentative D call TRBD2 (5 bases). Germline CDR1 reads SGHTA; CDR2 reads FQGNSA. The CDR3 contains 14 residues. V was cut by 6 bases and J by 2 bases, with 8 bases left in between. Here the CDR3 reads CASRSGAGANVLTF. CDR3 DNA: TGTGCCAGCAGGTCCGGGGCTGGGGCCAACGTCCTGACTTTC. Complete variable domain (other parts from reference TRBV7-2 and TRBJ2-6): GAGVSQSPSNKVTEKGKDVELRCDPISGHTALYWYRQSLGQGLEFLIYFQGNSAPDKSGLPSDRFSAERTGGSVSTLTIQRTQQEDSAVYLCASRSGAGANVLTFGAGSRLTVL.

V gene TRBV12-3 or TRBV12-4 combines with J gene TRBJ2-7; D is uncertain. The CDR3 spans 12 residues. The V gene lost 4 bases and the J gene lost 5 bases, with 9 bases spanning the gap. The CDR3 reads CASSWSLNEQYF. CDR3 sequence (DNA): TGTGCCAGCAGTTGGAGTCTGAACGAGCAGTACTTC.

The J gene is TRBJ2-1, the V gene TRBV7-9; 10 bases map to TRBD2. V dropped 2 bases and J dropped 6; count of bases not matched to a gene: 4. CDR3 length: 15 residues. The germline CDR1 and CDR2 sequences are SEHNR and FQNEAQ (reference sequence). The CDR3 DNA sequence: TGTGCCAGCAGCTTATGGACTAGCGGAGCCAATGAGCAGTTCTTC. Amino acid sequence: CASSLWTSGANEQFF.

The J gene is TRBJ2-7, the V gene TRBV7-2, with TRBD2 matching 8 bases. The ends lost 6 bases at V and 4 bases at J; junction bases unmatched: 11. Per germline, CDR1 SGHTA and CDR2 FQGNSA. This CDR3 has 15 residues. This CDR3 reads CASSDNGGALYEQYF. The CDR3 DNA sequence: TGTGCCAGCAGTGACAACGGGGGGGCCTTATACGAGCAGTACTTC.

This rearrangement joins TRBV6-1 to TRBJ2-7; D perhaps matches TRBD1 (5 bases). V lost 3 bases to trimming and J lost 7 bases, with 16 bases between them. The CDR3 runs to 14 residues. Germline loops: CDR1 MNHNS, CDR2 SASEGT. The CDR3 sequence is CASSDPTGYGEQYF. The CDR3 bases are TGTGCCAGCAGTGACCCAACAGGCTATGGGGAGCAGTACTTC.

The rearrangement links TRBV29-1 to TRBJ2-7; D is possibly TRBD2 (5 bases). Germline CDR1 SQVTM, CDR2 ANQGSEA. Trimming cost V 4 bases and J 3 bases, with 10 bases left between them. This CDR3 region has 12 residues. The CDR3 here is CSVVARGYEQYF. In nucleotides, the CDR3 is TGCAGCGTTGTGGCCCGGGGCTACGAGCAGTACTTC.

This chain joins TRBV6-1 and TRBJ2-2; the D is unclear. This CDR3 is built from 13 residues. The germline V gene encodes CDR1 MNHNS and CDR2 SASEGT. Trimming pared 2 bases from V and 7 bases from J, leaving 8 bases between. The CDR3 sequence: CASSEYRDGELFF. DNA for the CDR3: TGTGCCAGCAGTGAATACCGCGACGGGGAGCTGTTTTTT.

This rearrangement joins TRBV18 to TRBJ1-1; TRBD1 aligns across 7 bases. From germline, CDR1 is KGHSH and CDR2 LQKENI. The trim removed 5 bases at V and 6 bases at J, leaving 6 bases unmatched. The CDR3 runs to 13 residues. The chain's CDR3 is CASSGQGDSEAFF. CDR3 DNA: TGTGCCAGCTCAGGGCAGGGGGATTCTGAAGCTTTCTTT. The variable domain in full, with the rest retrieved from reference TRBV18 and TRBJ1-1, is NAGVMQNPRHLVRRRGQEARLRCSPMKGHSHVYWYRQLPEEGLKFMVYLQKENIIDESGMPKERFSAEFPKEGPSILRIQQVVRGDSAAYFCASSGQGDSEAFFGQGTRLTVV.

The sample holds a few counts of this clone. The chain uses TRBV4-3 and TRBJ2-6; D unclear. The CDR3 is 15 amino acids. The germline CDR1 and CDR2 sequences are LGHNA and YSLEER. V shed 0 bases and J shed 0 bases, with 3 bases lying between them. The DNA for the CDR3 is TGCGCCAGCAGCCAAGACGGCTCTGGGGCCAACGTCCTGACTTTC. It specifies CASSQDGSGANVLTF.

The chain joins TRBV2 to TRBJ2-7; no clear D gene. V was cut by 6 bases and J by 3 bases, with 12 bases left in between. Germline values: CDR1 SNHLY, CDR2 FYNNEI. CDR3 length equals 13 residues. The CDR3 nucleotides are TGTGCCAGCAGGGAGTCCCAGATCTACGAGCAGTACTTC. This gives the protein CASRESQIYEQYF. Full variable domain (remainder filled in from reference TRBV2 and TRBJ2-7): EPEVTQTPSHQVTQMGQEVILRCVPISNHLYFYWYRQILGQKVEFLVSFYNNEISEKSEIFDDQFSVERPDGSNFTLKIRSTKLEDSAMYFCASRESQIYEQYFGPGTRLTVT.

The chain combines TRBV5-4 with TRBJ1-5; no clear D gene. This CDR3 is 12 amino acids long. Trimming left V 0 bases short and J 6 bases short, with 4 bases between. Per germline, CDR1 SGHNT and CDR2 YYREEE (reference sequence). The CDR3 DNA follows: TGTGCCAGCAGCTTGGACGGTCAGCCCCAGCATTTT. Protein product: CASSLDGQPQHF.

The rearrangement joins TRBV3-1 (or the pseudogene TRBV3-2) to TRBJ1-2; D possibly corresponds to TRBD1 (6 bases). Trimming took off 0 bases at V and 0 bases at J, with 8 bases between the two ends. The CDR3 contains 15 residues. Germline-derived CDR1 and CDR2 are LGHDT and YNNKEL (reference sequence). CDR3: CASSQEGAANYGYTF. CDR3 sequence (DNA): TGTGCCAGCAGCCAAGAGGGGGCCGCTAACTATGGCTACACCTTC.

This clone was found once. CDR3 in amino acids: CASSSHYTNTGELFF. For the CDR3, the DNA is TGTGCCAGCAGTTCCCACTACACCAACACCGGGGAGCTGTTTTTT. The chain uses TRBV6-6 and TRBJ2-2; D remains ambiguous. CDR1 and CDR2 (germline): MNHNY, SVGAGI (reference sequence). This CDR3 contains 15 residues. V was trimmed by 4 bases and J by 2 bases, leaving 11 bases between them.

This chain joins TRBV27 and TRBJ1-5; D unclear. V lost 6 bases, J lost 0 bases, and 9 bases lay in between. Germline lookup yields CDR1 MNHEY and CDR2 SMNVEV (reference sequence). The CDR3 extends over 14 amino acids. CDR3 nucleotide sequence: TGTGCCAGCAGGGACGGGGTTAGCAATCAGCCCCAGCATTTT. Protein: CASRDGVSNQPQHF.

V and J are TRBV2 and TRBJ2-5; possible D gene TRBD2, 6 bases. V lost 6 bases, J lost 1 base, and 15 bases lay in between. Germline CDR1 reads SNHLY; CDR2 reads FYNNEI. The CDR3 is 15 residues long. Here the CDR3 reads CASRSRDSGQETQYF. The CDR3 nucleotides are TGTGCCAGCAGGTCCCGGGACTCGGGCCAAGAGACCCAGTACTTC.

This clone has only a few counts. The chain is built from TRBV6-2 or TRBV6-3 and TRBJ1-1; no reliable D call. The CDR3 covers 15 residues. Trimming stripped 4 bases from V and 1 base from J, with 13 bases between. Germline CDR1 MNHEY, CDR2 SVGEGT. CDR3 amino acids: CASSSAGAGNTEAFF. CDR3 DNA: TGTGCCAGCAGTTCTGCGGGTGCAGGGAACACTGAAGCTTTCTTT.

The rearrangement links TRBV28 to TRBJ2-5; 9 bases fit TRBD2. The CDR3 consists of 15 residues. Germline trimming cut 3 bases from V and 5 bases from J; bases unmatched to any gene: 7. Germline assignment: CDR1 MDHEN and CDR2 SYDVKM. The CDR3 spells CASSFGAGGGETQYF. In DNA, the CDR3 is TGTGCCAGCAGTTTTGGAGCGGGGGGCGGGGAGACCCAGTACTTC.

The rearrangement joins TRBV5-1 to TRBJ1-6; 8 bases are shared with TRBD1. The J segment lost 9 bases and the V segment lost 0 bases, leaving 8 bases of the junction unmatched. CDR1 and CDR2 (germline): SGHRS, YFSETQ. CDR3 length equals 16 residues. CDR3 sequence (DNA): TGCGCCAGCAGCTTGGGGACAGGGTTTGATATTTCACCCCTCCACTTT. Protein product: CASSLGTGFDISPLHF.

V usage is TRBV4-2 and J usage is TRBJ2-5; 7 bases line up with TRBD1. Germline-derived CDR1 and CDR2 are LGHNA and YNFKEQ. CDR3 length: 14 amino acids. V trimming: 3 bases; J trimming: 1 base; junction bases outside the gene matches: 2. CDR3 sequence: CASSHGTVQETQYF. The CDR3 coding sequence is TGTGCCAGCAGCCACGGGACAGTCCAAGAGACCCAGTACTTC.

This rearrangement joins TRBV24-1 to TRBJ1-5; no reliable D call. V lost 0 bases, J lost 9 bases, and 11 bases lay in between. The V gene's germline CDR1 is KGHDR and CDR2 SFDVKD. The CDR3 spans 14 residues. CDR3 amino acids: CATSDLQVGAPQHF. The CDR3 DNA reads as TGTGCCACCAGTGATTTGCAAGTTGGAGCGCCCCAGCATTTT.

The J gene is TRBJ1-1, the V gene TRBV7-9, with 8 bases lining up with TRBD1. The germline CDR1 and CDR2 sequences are SEHNR and FQNEAQ (reference sequence). Trimming took 5 bases from V and 4 from J; bases not matched to a gene: 12. This CDR3 is 16 amino acids long. The CDR3 nucleotides read TGTGCCAGCAGCCCATCGGGGGCAGGGGGCGGCACTGAAGCTTTCTTT. Translating gives CASSPSGAGGGTEAFF.

The chain recombines TRBV11-2 with TRBJ2-7, with 7 bases lining up with TRBD2. J gave up 7 bases and V 8 bases, and 8 bases lay outside the gene matches. The CDR3 has 12 residues. Germline V gives CDR1 SGHAT, CDR2 FQNNGV. CDR3 bases: TGTGCCAGCGCGGGAGAACGAGGAGAGCAGTACTTC. As protein: CASAGERGEQYF.

The gene calls are TRBV5-1 and TRBJ2-3, with 14 bases matching TRBD2. The CDR3 contains 15 residues. Germline CDR1 reads SGHRS; CDR2 reads YFSETQ. J lost 9 bases, V lost 4 bases, and 7 bases had no gene match. Here the CDR3 reads CASSTGLAGGDTQYF. Written as DNA, the CDR3 is TGCGCCAGCAGCACCGGACTAGCGGGGGGTGACACGCAGTATTTT.

This chain links TRBV12-2 with TRBJ2-5; TRBD1 is the table's D call, not checked against the DNA. TRBV12-2 is labeled a pseudogene. The CDR3 covers 18 residues. For the CDR3, the DNA is TGTGCAAGTCGCGGTTTTAAAGGGGGACCCCGGGGCGAGGAGACCCAGTACTTC. This encodes CASRGFKGGPRGEETQYF.

CDR3 in amino acids: CASSQGAAGVFEQYF. CDR3 DNA: TGTGCCAGCAGCCAAGGGGCGGCGGGGGTTTTCGAGCAGTACTTC. The V and J genes are TRBV4-2 and TRBJ2-7; 7 bases line up with TRBD2. This CDR3 is 15 amino acids long. The V gene end was trimmed by 1 base and the J gene end by 6 bases; junction bases not matched to a gene: 9. Germline V lookup: CDR1 LGHNA, CDR2 YNFKEQ.

V gene TRBV6-5 combines with J gene TRBJ1-5, with D perhaps matching TRBD1 (6 bases). CDR1 and CDR2 (germline): MNHEY, SVGAGI. Trimming pared 2 bases from V and 7 bases from J, leaving 18 bases between. CDR3 length: 16 amino acids. The CDR3 loop reads CASSYRYVQGEQPQHF. The CDR3 DNA follows: TGTGCCAGCAGTTACCGTTACGTACAGGGAGAACAGCCCCAGCATTTT.